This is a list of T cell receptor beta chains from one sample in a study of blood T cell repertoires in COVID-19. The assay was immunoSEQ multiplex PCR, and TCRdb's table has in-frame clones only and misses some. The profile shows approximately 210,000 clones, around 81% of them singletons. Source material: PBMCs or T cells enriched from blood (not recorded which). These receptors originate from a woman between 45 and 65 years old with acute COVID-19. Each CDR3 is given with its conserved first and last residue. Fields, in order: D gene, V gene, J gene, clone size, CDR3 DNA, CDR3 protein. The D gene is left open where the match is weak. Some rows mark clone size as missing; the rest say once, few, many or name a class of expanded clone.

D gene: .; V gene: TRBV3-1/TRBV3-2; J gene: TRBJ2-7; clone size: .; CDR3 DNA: TGTGCCAGCAGCCAAGAGCGTATTGACAACACCTCCTACGAGCAGTACTTC; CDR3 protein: CASSQERIDNTSYEQYF
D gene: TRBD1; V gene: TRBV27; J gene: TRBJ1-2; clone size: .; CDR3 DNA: TGTGCCAGCAGGCAACAGGGGATCGGCTACACCTTC; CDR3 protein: CASRQQGIGYTF
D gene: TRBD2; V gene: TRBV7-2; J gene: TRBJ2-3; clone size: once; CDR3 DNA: TGTGCCAGCAGCTTAGGGGGCGGGGGGCTTACGCAGTATTTT; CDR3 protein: CASSLGGGGLTQYF
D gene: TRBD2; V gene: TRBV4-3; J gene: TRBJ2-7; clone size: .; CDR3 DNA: TGCGCCAGCAGCCTCTGGACTAGCGGGGCAGGCGAGCAGTACTTC; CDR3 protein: CASSLWTSGAGEQYF
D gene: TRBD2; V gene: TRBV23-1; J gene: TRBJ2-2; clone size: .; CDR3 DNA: TGCGCCAGCACCCAAGGGCCTAGCGGGAGAAGTTTCGGGGAGCTGTTTTTT; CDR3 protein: CASTQGPSGRSFGELFF
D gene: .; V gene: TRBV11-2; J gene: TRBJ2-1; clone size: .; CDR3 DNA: TGTGCCAGCAGCACTATCGACAGAGACAATGAGCAGTTCTTC; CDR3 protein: CASSTIDRDNEQFF
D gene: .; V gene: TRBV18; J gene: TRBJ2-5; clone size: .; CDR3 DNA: TGTGCCAGCTCACCTCCGGGGTCCCGGTTGGGAGAGACCCAGTACTTC; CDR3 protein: CASSPPGSRLGETQYF
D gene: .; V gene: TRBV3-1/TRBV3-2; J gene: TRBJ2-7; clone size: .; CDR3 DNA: TGTGCCAGCAGCCAAGGCCTACCCACAGAATACTACGAGCAGTACTTC; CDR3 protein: CASSQGLPTEYYEQYF
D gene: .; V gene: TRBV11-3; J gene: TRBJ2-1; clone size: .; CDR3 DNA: TGTGCCAGCAGCTTAGGACGGACGGGGAATGAGCAGTTCTTC; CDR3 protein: CASSLGRTGNEQFF
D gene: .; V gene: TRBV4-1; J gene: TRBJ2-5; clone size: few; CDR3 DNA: TGCGCCAGCAGCCAAGATACGGACAGCCAAGAGACCCAGTACTTC; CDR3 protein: CASSQDTDSQETQYF
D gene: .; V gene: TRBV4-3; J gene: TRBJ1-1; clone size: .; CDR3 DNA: TGCGCCAGCAGCCAAGATTTAGGGAGACCGGTGGACACTGAAGCTTTCTTT; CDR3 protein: CASSQDLGRPVDTEAFF
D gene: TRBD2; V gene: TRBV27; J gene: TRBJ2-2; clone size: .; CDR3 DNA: TGTGCCAGCAGTTTCGGGAGGTCTAACACCGGGGAGCTGTTTTTT; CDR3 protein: CASSFGRSNTGELFF
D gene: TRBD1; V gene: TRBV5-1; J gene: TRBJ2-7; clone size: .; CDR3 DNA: TGCGCCAGCAGCTTAGGGCCGGGACAGGCTACCGAGCAGTACTTC; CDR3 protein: CASSLGPGQATEQYF
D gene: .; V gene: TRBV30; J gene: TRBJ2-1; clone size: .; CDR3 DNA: TGTGCCTGGAGTGGAGTCTACAATGAGCAGTTCTTC; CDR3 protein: CAWSGVYNEQFF
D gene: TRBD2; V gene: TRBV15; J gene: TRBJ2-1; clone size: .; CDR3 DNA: TGTGCCACCAGGGAGAGGCGCGGGAGGGCCAGGGATAAGCAGTTCTTC; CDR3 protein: CATRERRGRARDKQFF
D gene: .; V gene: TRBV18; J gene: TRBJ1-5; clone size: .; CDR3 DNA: TGTGCCAGCTCACCCGCGGGGCGGTTAAGCAATCAGCCCCAGCATTTT; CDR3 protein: CASSPAGRLSNQPQHF
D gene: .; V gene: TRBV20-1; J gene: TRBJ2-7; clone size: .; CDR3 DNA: TGCAGTGGTGCGGGTCAGAGCGAGCAGTACTTC; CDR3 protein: CSGAGQSEQYF
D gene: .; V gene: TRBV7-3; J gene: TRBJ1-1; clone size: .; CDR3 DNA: TGTGCCTCCAAGGGCGGGGCTGAAGCTTTCTTT; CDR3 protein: CASKGGAEAFF
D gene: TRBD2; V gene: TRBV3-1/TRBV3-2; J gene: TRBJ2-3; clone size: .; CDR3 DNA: TGTGCCAGCAGCGAAACTAGCGGGGGAAGTATAGATACGCAGTATTTT; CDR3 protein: CASSETSGGSIDTQYF
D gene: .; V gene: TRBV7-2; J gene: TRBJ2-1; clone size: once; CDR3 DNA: TGTGCCAGCAGCTTACGTCGGGGGAGTTACAATGAGCAGTTCTTC; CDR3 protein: CASSLRRGSYNEQFF
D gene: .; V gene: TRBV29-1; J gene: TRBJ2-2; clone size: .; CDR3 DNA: TGCAGCGCAACAGGGAACACCGGGGAGCTGTTTTTT; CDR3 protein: CSATGNTGELFF
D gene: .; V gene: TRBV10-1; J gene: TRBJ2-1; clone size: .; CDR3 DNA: TGCGCCAGCAGCCCGGGTCGACAGCCGAGCTCCTACAATGAGCAGTTCTTC; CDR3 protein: CASSPGRQPSSYNEQFF
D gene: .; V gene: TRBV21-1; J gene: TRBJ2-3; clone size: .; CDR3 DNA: TGTGCCAGCAGCAAAGGGGGTAGCGGAGAGAGCACAGATACGCAGTATTTT; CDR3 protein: CASSKGGSGESTDTQYF
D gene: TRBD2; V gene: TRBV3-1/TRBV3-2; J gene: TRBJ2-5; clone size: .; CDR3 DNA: TGTGCCAGCGGTCGACTAGCGGGGGATGAGACCCAGTACTTC; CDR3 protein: CASGRLAGDETQYF
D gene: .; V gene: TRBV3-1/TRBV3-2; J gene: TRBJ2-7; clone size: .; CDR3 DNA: .; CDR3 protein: CASSQSYPWGQGTMNF
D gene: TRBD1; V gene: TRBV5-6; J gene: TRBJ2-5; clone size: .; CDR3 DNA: TGTGCCAGCAGCGTCCGGGGGAACAGGGGGCCCCCCCACTTC; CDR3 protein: CASSVRGNRGPPHF
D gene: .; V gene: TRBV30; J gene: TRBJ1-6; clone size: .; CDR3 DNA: TGTGCCTGGAGCCCACAAAGTGGGGAGTTTCTCGATAATTCACCCCTCCACTTT; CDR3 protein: CAWSPQSGEFLDNSPLHF
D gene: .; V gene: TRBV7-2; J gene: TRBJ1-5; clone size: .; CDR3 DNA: TGTGCCAGCAGCTTAGGCCCCGGGGGAGGTCAGCCCCAGCATTTT; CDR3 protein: CASSLGPGGGQPQHF
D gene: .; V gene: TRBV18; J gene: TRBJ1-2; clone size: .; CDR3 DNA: TGTGCCAGCTCAGTAAATGTGGACCACAGGGTCACTAACTATGGCTACACCTTC; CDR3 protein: CASSVNVDHRVTNYGYTF
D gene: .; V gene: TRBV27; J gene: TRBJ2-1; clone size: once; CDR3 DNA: TGTGCCAGCCGGGACATTAGAAACAATGAGCAGTTCTTC; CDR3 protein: CASRDIRNNEQFF
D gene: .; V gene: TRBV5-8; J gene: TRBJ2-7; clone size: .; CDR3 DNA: TGTGCCAGCCGCCGATATAAGCGGATCTACGAGCAGTACTTC; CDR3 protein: CASRRYKRIYEQYF
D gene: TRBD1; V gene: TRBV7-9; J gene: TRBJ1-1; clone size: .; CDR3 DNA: TGTGCCAGCAGGACGATACAGGGGGCGAGGGGTTTGAACACTGAAGCTTTCTTT; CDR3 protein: CASRTIQGARGLNTEAFF
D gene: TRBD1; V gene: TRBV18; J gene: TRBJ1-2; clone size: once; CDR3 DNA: TGTGCCAGCTCACCGGGAGGACAGGGGGCGCCAGGGGGAAACTATGGCTACACCTTC; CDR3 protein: CASSPGGQGAPGGNYGYTF
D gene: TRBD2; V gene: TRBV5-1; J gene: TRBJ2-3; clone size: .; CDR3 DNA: TGCGCCAGCAGCTACGCGGGGGGTCGGGCAGATACGCAGTATTTT; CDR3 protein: CASSYAGGRADTQYF
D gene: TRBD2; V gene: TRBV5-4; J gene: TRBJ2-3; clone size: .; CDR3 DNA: TGTGCCAGCAGCGGGACTAGCGGGAGCGTGGGCACAGATACGCAGTATTTT; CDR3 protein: CASSGTSGSVGTDTQYF
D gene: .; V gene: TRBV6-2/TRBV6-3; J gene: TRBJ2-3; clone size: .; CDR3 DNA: TGTGCCAGCAGCCCCGCGCTGGAGACGCAGTATTTT; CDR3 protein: CASSPALETQYF
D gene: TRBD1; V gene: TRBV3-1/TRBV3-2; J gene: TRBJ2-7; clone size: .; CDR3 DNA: TGTGCCAGCAGCCAATTACAGGGGGCGAGGGGAGCCTACGAGCAGTACTTC; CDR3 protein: CASSQLQGARGAYEQYF
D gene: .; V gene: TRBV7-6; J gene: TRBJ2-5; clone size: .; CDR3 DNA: TGTGCCAGCAGCTTAGGGACAGCTCAAGTCGGAGAGACCCAGTACTTC; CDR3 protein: CASSLGTAQVGETQYF
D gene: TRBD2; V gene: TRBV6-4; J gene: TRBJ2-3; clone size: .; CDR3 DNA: TGTGCCAGCAGTGACTCGAGAAGCGGGGGCGATACGCAGTATTTT; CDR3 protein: CASSDSRSGGDTQYF
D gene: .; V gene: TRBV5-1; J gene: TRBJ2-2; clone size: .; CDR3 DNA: TGCGCCAGCAGCTTCCAGGGGGGCACCGGGGAGCTGTTTTTT; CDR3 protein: CASSFQGGTGELFF
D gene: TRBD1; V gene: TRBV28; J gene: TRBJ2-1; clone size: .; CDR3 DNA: TGTGCCAGCGCAGGGGGCTTAGATGAGCAGTTCTTC; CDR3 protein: CASAGGLDEQFF
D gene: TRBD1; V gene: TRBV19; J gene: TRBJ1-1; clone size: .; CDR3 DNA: TGTGCCAGTAAGACAGGGGGCGGGAACACTGAAGCTTTCTTT; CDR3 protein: CASKTGGGNTEAFF